The 5 T cell receptor beta chains given below trace back to one sample, sequenced in a study of T cells in Graves' hyperthyroidism and ophthalmopathy. Regions amplified from RNA transcripts were the TCR beta CDR3 regions. Carried out on the TCR CDR3, a first-round RT-PCR used the HTBI primer set. TCRdb re-called the multiplex PCR reads with MiXCR, one entry per CDR3 protein. The sample lists about 620,000 distinct CDR3 sequences, about a sixth occurring once. The material sequenced was blood. The receptors were sampled from a woman aged 25-40 years with Graves' hyperthyroidism.

A note on this clonotype: This could be a read error, since a much larger clone is one nucleotide away. The V gene is TRBV6-2 or TRBV6-3, the J gene TRBJ2-7, with 9 bases fitting TRBD1. Germline-derived CDR1 and CDR2 are MNHEY and SVGEGT. With 8 bases clipped from V and 1 base from J, the junction kept 3 bases outside the gene matches. The CDR3 is 13 residues long. The CDR3 DNA reads TGTGCCAGCGGGACAGGGAAATCCTACGAGCAGTACTTC. Its protein product is CASGTGKSYEQYF.

This clonotype was counted between two and nine times. The CDR3, as DNA: TGTGCCAGCAGTGTCGACAGGGGGCAGCCCTACGAGCAGTACTTC. It yields the protein CASSVDRGQPYEQYF. The V call is TRBV6-1, the J call TRBJ2-7; 10 positions match TRBD1. The CDR3 runs to 15 residues. Germline V lookup: CDR1 MNHNS, CDR2 SASEGT. The V gene end was trimmed by 4 bases and the J gene end by 2 bases; junction bases not matched to a gene: 5.

This clonotype was seen ten or more times. The gene calls are TRBV27 and TRBJ2-3, with D hard to call. V lost 4 bases and J lost 0, with 14 bases in between. Germline values: CDR1 MNHEY, CDR2 SMNVEV (reference sequence). CDR3 length: 16 residues. CDR3 nucleotides: TGTGCCAGCAGTTCCCCGGACGCGTCTAGCACAGATACGCAGTATTTT. This translates into CASSSPDASSTDTQYF.

The chain recombines TRBV11-2 with TRBJ2-5, with D perhaps assigned TRBD1 or TRBD2 (6 bases each). The ends were cut back, 1 base at V and 6 bases at J, with 15 bases in the middle. This CDR3 contains 15 residues. CDR1 is SGHAT, CDR2 FQNNGV, per germline. Here the CDR3 DNA reads TGTGCCAGCAGCTTAGCGGGGGCGCGCTGGAAGACCCAGTACTTC. It yields the protein CASSLAGARWKTQYF.

This rearrangement joins TRBV7-9 to TRBJ1-1; D ambiguous. The CDR3 contains 14 residues. Germline V gene sequence: CDR1 SEHNR, CDR2 FQNEAQ (reference sequence). Trimming took off 1 base at V and 1 base at J, with 7 bases between the two ends. CDR3 in DNA: TGTGCCAGCAGCTTAGACGTCTCGAACACTGAAGCTTTCTTT. Its protein is CASSLDVSNTEAFF.